This TCR beta chain was sequenced in a study of blood T cell repertoires in COVID-19. Study-wide context: The samples span acute and convalescent COVID-19 from the United States, Italy and Spain. From T cells, B-cell-depleted T cells, or PBMCs came the material, which was cDNA or gDNA.

In the original workflow: Counts of nucleated cells, estimated from reference gene primer amplification, were obtained. Some clones are missing from TCRdb's copy, which holds only in-frame ones; the method was immunoSEQ multiplex PCR. That table gives V, J and clone size, and the DNA gave D and trimming. The sample has 150,000 to 200,000 clones; about 80% are singletons. There are 15 residues in the CDR3. Germline trimming cut 6 bases from V and 5 bases from J; bases unmatched to any gene: 6. The germline CDR1 and CDR2 sequences are MNHEY and SVGAGI. The specimen sequenced was peripheral blood. The chain carries TRBV6-5 and TRBJ2-2; the match to TRBD1 covers 10 bases. The receptor was isolated from a man aged 65-85 years who had recovered from COVID-19. The CDR3 bases are TGTGCCAGCAGACCGACAGGGGGCAGTACCGGGGAGCTGTTTTTT. Translation gives CASRPTGGSTGELFF.